Listed below are T cell receptor beta chains from one sample, sequenced in a study of CD8+ T cells in alopecia areata. Some clones are missing from TCRdb's copy, which holds only in-frame ones; the method was immunoSEQ multiplex PCR. Seen here are more than 150,000 clones, more than 55% observed once, and the top ten hold 3% to 3.5%. The material sequenced was CD4+ T cells sorted from blood, taken at week 4, from a patient treated with tofacitinib. The origin of the receptors is a human donor with alopecia areata. The CDR3 runs from the conserved cysteine through the conserved F or W. Fields, in order: clone size, D gene, V gene, J gene, CDR3 DNA, CDR3 protein. A D gene is named only where the DNA matches it firmly. Only part of the rows carry a size: once, few, many, or a class if the clone is expanded.

clone size: .
D gene: TRBD1
V gene: TRBV7-9
J gene: TRBJ1-5
CDR3 DNA: TGTGCCAGCAGCCGGGGACAGGGGGCGCGGGGCAATCAGCCCCAGCATTTT
CDR3 protein: CASSRGQGARGNQPQHF

clone size: few
D gene: .
V gene: TRBV11-2
J gene: TRBJ2-2
CDR3 DNA: TGTGCCAGCAGCTTCACGAGGGGGTCCGGGGAGCTGTTTTTT
CDR3 protein: CASSFTRGSGELFF

clone size: few
D gene: .
V gene: TRBV19
J gene: TRBJ1-1
CDR3 DNA: TGTGCCAGTAGCGGGGCTGGGAAGACTGAAGCTTTCTTT
CDR3 protein: CASSGAGKTEAFF

clone size: many
D gene: .
V gene: TRBV27
J gene: TRBJ1-2
CDR3 DNA: TGTGCCAGCAGTCCGCAAGTTAACTATGGCTACACCTTC
CDR3 protein: CASSPQVNYGYTF

clone size: .
D gene: .
V gene: TRBV7-2
J gene: TRBJ1-2
CDR3 DNA: TGTGCCAGCAGCTCCGAAATCGGGGGCGGCTACACCTTC
CDR3 protein: CASSSEIGGGYTF

clone size: .
D gene: .
V gene: TRBV29-1
J gene: TRBJ1-1
CDR3 DNA: TGCAGCGTTGCCGGCAGGGTCGTCACTGAAGCTTTCTTT
CDR3 protein: CSVAGRVVTEAFF

clone size: .
D gene: .
V gene: TRBV6-1
J gene: TRBJ2-7
CDR3 DNA: TGTGCCAGCAGTGTAAGCCAGGGAGAGTACTTC
CDR3 protein: CASSVSQGEYF

clone size: few
D gene: .
V gene: TRBV30
J gene: TRBJ1-1
CDR3 DNA: TGTGCCTGGAGTCTACGGGGAGACACTGAAGCTTTCTTT
CDR3 protein: CAWSLRGDTEAFF

clone size: .
D gene: .
V gene: TRBV4-3
J gene: TRBJ2-7
CDR3 DNA: TGCGCCAGCAGCCACCGGACAGGGAGGGATTACGAGCAGTACTTC
CDR3 protein: CASSHRTGRDYEQYF

clone size: .
D gene: .
V gene: TRBV29-1
J gene: TRBJ1-1
CDR3 DNA: TGCAGCGTTGAAAGGATTCTGAACACTGAAGCTTCCTTT
CDR3 protein: CSVERILNTEASF

clone size: .
D gene: .
V gene: TRBV28
J gene: TRBJ1-5
CDR3 DNA: TGTGCCAGCAGTTTTAGCAGGGTTAGAAATCAGCCCCAGCATTTT
CDR3 protein: CASSFSRVRNQPQHF

clone size: .
D gene: .
V gene: TRBV25-1
J gene: TRBJ2-5
CDR3 DNA: TGTGCCAGCAGTGAAAATCGGGATCGAGAGACCCAGTACTTC
CDR3 protein: CASSENRDRETQYF

clone size: few
D gene: TRBD1
V gene: TRBV29-1
J gene: TRBJ1-2
CDR3 DNA: TGCAGCGCCGAAGGGAAGACAGGGGGATCTACTAACTATGGCTACACCTTC
CDR3 protein: CSAEGKTGGSTNYGYTF

clone size: few
D gene: TRBD1
V gene: TRBV29-1
J gene: TRBJ1-1
CDR3 DNA: TGCAGCGTTGATCGATCGACAGGGGTGGGAACTGAAGCTTTCTTT
CDR3 protein: CSVDRSTGVGTEAFF

clone size: .
D gene: .
V gene: TRBV6-5
J gene: TRBJ2-7
CDR3 DNA: TGTGCCAGCAGTAACGGGGGCGAGCAGTACTTC
CDR3 protein: CASSNGGEQYF

clone size: .
D gene: .
V gene: TRBV14
J gene: TRBJ2-7
CDR3 DNA: TGTGCCAGCAGCCAATTTCGTGGGTACGAGCAGTACTTC
CDR3 protein: CASSQFRGYEQYF

clone size: .
D gene: TRBD2
V gene: TRBV5-6
J gene: TRBJ2-1
CDR3 DNA: TGTGCCAGCAGCTTGGTAGGCGGGGGTCACTATGAGCAGTTCTTC
CDR3 protein: CASSLVGGGHYEQFF

clone size: few
D gene: .
V gene: TRBV6-5
J gene: TRBJ2-7
CDR3 DNA: TGTGCCAGCAAAGGACAGTTTGCCCTTCGGGACGAGCAGTACTTC
CDR3 protein: CASKGQFALRDEQYF

clone size: once
D gene: .
V gene: TRBV25-1
J gene: TRBJ2-3
CDR3 DNA: TGTGCCAGCAGTGAGGACTACCCGTATCCCACAGATACGCAGTATTTT
CDR3 protein: CASSEDYPYPTDTQYF

clone size: .
D gene: .
V gene: TRBV29-1
J gene: TRBJ2-1
CDR3 DNA: TGCAGCGTTGAAGGACAACACAGCTACAATGAGCAGTTCTTC
CDR3 protein: CSVEGQHSYNEQFF

clone size: .
D gene: TRBD1
V gene: TRBV9
J gene: TRBJ1-5
CDR3 DNA: TGTGCCAGCAGCGTAGCAGGACAGGCGGGTCAGCCCCAGCATTTT
CDR3 protein: CASSVAGQAGQPQHF

clone size: .
D gene: .
V gene: TRBV30
J gene: TRBJ1-2
CDR3 DNA: TGTGCCTGGGGGATTAGGACCGGCTATGGCTACACCTTC
CDR3 protein: CAWGIRTGYGYTF

clone size: .
D gene: .
V gene: TRBV5-1
J gene: TRBJ2-6
CDR3 DNA: TGCGCCAGCAGCTTGGTGGATGTTGGGGCCAACGTCCTGACTTTC
CDR3 protein: CASSLVDVGANVLTF

clone size: few
D gene: .
V gene: TRBV19
J gene: TRBJ1-5
CDR3 DNA: TGTGCCAGTAGTATAGACGGATCAAATCAGCCCCAGCATTTT
CDR3 protein: CASSIDGSNQPQHF

clone size: once
D gene: .
V gene: TRBV29-1
J gene: TRBJ1-2
CDR3 DNA: TGCAGCGTTTACCAGGGTGGCTACACCTTC
CDR3 protein: CSVYQGGYTF

clone size: .
D gene: .
V gene: TRBV7-2
J gene: TRBJ1-2
CDR3 DNA: TGTGCCAGCAGCTTAGCAGGGATTGACTATGGCTACACCTTC
CDR3 protein: CASSLAGIDYGYTF

clone size: .
D gene: .
V gene: TRBV5-1
J gene: TRBJ1-2
CDR3 DNA: TGCGCCAGCAGCTTGGAGTTTGCCCCGGAGGGTGGCTACACCTTC
CDR3 protein: CASSLEFAPEGGYTF

clone size: few
D gene: TRBD1
V gene: TRBV28
J gene: TRBJ1-2
CDR3 DNA: TGTGCCAGCAGTGTGCCGGGACAGGGCGGGGGCTACACCTTC
CDR3 protein: CASSVPGQGGGYTF

clone size: few
D gene: .
V gene: TRBV27
J gene: TRBJ1-2
CDR3 DNA: TGTGCCAGCAGTTCATCTGGGGCGAACTATGGCTACACCTTC
CDR3 protein: CASSSSGANYGYTF

clone size: few
D gene: TRBD1
V gene: TRBV5-1
J gene: TRBJ1-6
CDR3 DNA: TGCGCCAGCAGCTTGTGGACAGGAAATTCACCCCTCCACTTT
CDR3 protein: CASSLWTGNSPLHF

clone size: .
D gene: TRBD1
V gene: TRBV6-5
J gene: TRBJ1-5
CDR3 DNA: TGTGCCAGCAGTTACTCCGGGACAGGGAGCAATCAGCCCCAGCATTTT
CDR3 protein: CASSYSGTGSNQPQHF

clone size: .
D gene: .
V gene: TRBV6-1
J gene: TRBJ2-1
CDR3 DNA: TGTGCCAGCAGTGAAGTTCAGCAGTTCTTC
CDR3 protein: CASSEVQQFF

clone size: .
D gene: .
V gene: TRBV6-6
J gene: TRBJ1-3
CDR3 DNA: TGTGCCAGCAGTGGGGCCCGGGGGACTGGAAACACCATATATTTT
CDR3 protein: CASSGARGTGNTIYF

clone size: .
D gene: .
V gene: TRBV4-1
J gene: TRBJ2-1
CDR3 DNA: TGCGCCAGCAGCCAAGTAGGGGGGGTCTCCTACAATGAGCAGTTCTTC
CDR3 protein: CASSQVGGVSYNEQFF

clone size: .
D gene: TRBD1
V gene: TRBV7-2
J gene: TRBJ2-1
CDR3 DNA: TGTGCCAGCAGCTCCACCTTGGGACAGGGGATCTTC
CDR3 protein: CASSSTLGQGIF

clone size: .
D gene: .
V gene: TRBV29-1
J gene: TRBJ2-5
CDR3 DNA: TGCAGCGTTGAGGCTGGACGAGAGACCCAGTACTTC
CDR3 protein: CSVEAGRETQYF

clone size: .
D gene: .
V gene: TRBV6-5
J gene: TRBJ2-3
CDR3 DNA: TGTGCCAGCAGTACCACAGATACGCAGTATTTT
CDR3 protein: CASSTTDTQYF

clone size: .
D gene: .
V gene: TRBV7-2
J gene: TRBJ2-5
CDR3 DNA: TGTGCCAGCAGCCCGGTCTGGGCGCCTCAAGAGACCCAGTACTTC
CDR3 protein: CASSPVWAPQETQYF

clone size: .
D gene: .
V gene: TRBV29-1
J gene: TRBJ1-2
CDR3 DNA: TGCAGCGTTGTGGAGGGCCGTGGCTACACCTTC
CDR3 protein: CSVVEGRGYTF

clone size: .
D gene: .
V gene: TRBV7-8
J gene: TRBJ2-6
CDR3 DNA: TGTGCCAGCAGCTTAGGGTCCGGGTGGTCTGGGGCCAACGTCCTGACTTTC
CDR3 protein: CASSLGSGWSGANVLTF

clone size: .
D gene: .
V gene: TRBV29-1
J gene: TRBJ2-3
CDR3 DNA: TGCAGCGTTGGCGACGGGAGCACAGATACGCAGTATTTT
CDR3 protein: CSVGDGSTDTQYF

clone size: few
D gene: .
V gene: TRBV2
J gene: TRBJ2-1
CDR3 DNA: TGTGCCAGCAGCCAACAGGGGAGGGACTACAATGAGCAGTTCTTC
CDR3 protein: CASSQQGRDYNEQFF

clone size: .
D gene: TRBD1
V gene: TRBV30
J gene: TRBJ1-5
CDR3 DNA: TGTGCCTGGAGTCATTTTGGACAGGTTAATCAGCCCCAGCATTTT
CDR3 protein: CAWSHFGQVNQPQHF

clone size: .
D gene: TRBD1
V gene: TRBV30
J gene: TRBJ1-6
CDR3 DNA: TGTGCCTGGAGTCGACAGGGGGACGGGTCACCCCTCCACTTT
CDR3 protein: CAWSRQGDGSPLHF

clone size: .
D gene: .
V gene: TRBV2
J gene: TRBJ2-7
CDR3 DNA: TGTGCCAGCAGTGAAGCGGCCTACGAGCAGTACTTC
CDR3 protein: CASSEAAYEQYF

clone size: .
D gene: .
V gene: TRBV7-2
J gene: TRBJ2-7
CDR3 DNA: TGTGCCAGCAGCCGGGGCTTCTTGGAGCAGTACTTC
CDR3 protein: CASSRGFLEQYF

clone size: few
D gene: .
V gene: TRBV4-1
J gene: TRBJ2-7
CDR3 DNA: TGCGCCAGCAGCCAGCCCTTGAGAGGGAGGGAGCAGTACTTC
CDR3 protein: CASSQPLRGREQYF